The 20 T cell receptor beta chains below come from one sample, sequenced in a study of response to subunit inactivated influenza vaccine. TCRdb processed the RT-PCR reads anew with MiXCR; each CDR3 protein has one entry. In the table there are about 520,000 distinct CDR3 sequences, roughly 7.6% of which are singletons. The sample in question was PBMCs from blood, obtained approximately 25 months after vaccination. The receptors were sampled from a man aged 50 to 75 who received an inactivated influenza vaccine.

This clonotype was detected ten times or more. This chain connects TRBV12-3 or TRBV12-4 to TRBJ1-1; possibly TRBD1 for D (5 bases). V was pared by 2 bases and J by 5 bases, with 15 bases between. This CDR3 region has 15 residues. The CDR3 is CASSLWGLGRTEAFF. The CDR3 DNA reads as TGTGCCAGCAGTTTATGGGGCCTCGGGAGGACTGAAGCTTTCTTT.

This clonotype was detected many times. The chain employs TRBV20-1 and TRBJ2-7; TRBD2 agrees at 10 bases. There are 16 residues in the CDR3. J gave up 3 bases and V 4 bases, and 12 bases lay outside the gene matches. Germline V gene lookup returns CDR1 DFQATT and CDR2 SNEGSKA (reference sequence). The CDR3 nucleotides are TGCAGTGCTACCCCTTCGTGGGGACTAGCGAACTACGAGCAGTACTTC. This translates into CSATPSWGLANYEQYF.

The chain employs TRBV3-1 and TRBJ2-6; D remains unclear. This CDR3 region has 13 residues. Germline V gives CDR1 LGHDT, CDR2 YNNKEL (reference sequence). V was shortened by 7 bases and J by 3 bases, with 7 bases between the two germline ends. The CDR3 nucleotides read TGTGCCAGCAAGGGAATTGGGGCCAACGTCCTGACTTTC. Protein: CASKGIGANVLTF.

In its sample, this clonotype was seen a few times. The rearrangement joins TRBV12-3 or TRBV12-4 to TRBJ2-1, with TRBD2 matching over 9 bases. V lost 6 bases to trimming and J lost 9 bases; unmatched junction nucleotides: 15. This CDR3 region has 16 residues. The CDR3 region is CASSPRGSGSSSEQFF. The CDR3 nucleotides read TGTGCCAGCAGCCCCCGGGGTAGCGGGAGTAGCAGTGAGCAGTTCTTC.

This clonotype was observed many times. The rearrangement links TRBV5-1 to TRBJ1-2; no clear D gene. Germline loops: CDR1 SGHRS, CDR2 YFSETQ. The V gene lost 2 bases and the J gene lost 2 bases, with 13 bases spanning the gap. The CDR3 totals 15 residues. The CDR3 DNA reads TGCGCCAGCAGCTTAACCCTCCGGGAAAACTATGGCTACACCTTC. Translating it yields CASSLTLRENYGYTF. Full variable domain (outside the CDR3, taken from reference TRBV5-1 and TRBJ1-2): KAGVTQTPRYLIKTRGQQVTLSCSPISGHRSVSWYQQTPGQGLQFLFEYFSETQRNKGNFPGRFSGRQFSNSRSEMNVSTLELGDSALYLCASSLTLRENYGYTFGSGTRLTVV.

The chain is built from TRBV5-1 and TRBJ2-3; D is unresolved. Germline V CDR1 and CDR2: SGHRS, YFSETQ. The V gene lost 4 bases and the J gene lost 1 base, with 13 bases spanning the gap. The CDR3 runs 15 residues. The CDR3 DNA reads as TGCGCCAGCAGCCGCATAGATCCAGGCACAGATACGCAGTATTTT. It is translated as CASSRIDPGTDTQYF. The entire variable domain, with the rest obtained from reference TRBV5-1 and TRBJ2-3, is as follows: KAGVTQTPRYLIKTRGQQVTLSCSPISGHRSVSWYQQTPGQGLQFLFEYFSETQRNKGNFPGRFSGRQFSNSRSEMNVSTLELGDSALYLCASSRIDPGTDTQYFGPGTRLTVL.

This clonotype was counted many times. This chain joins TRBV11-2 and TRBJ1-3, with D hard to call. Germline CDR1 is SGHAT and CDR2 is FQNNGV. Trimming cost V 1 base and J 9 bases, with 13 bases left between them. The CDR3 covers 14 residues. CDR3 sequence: CASSLGRGGGTIYF. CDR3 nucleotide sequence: TGTGCCAGCAGCTTAGGAAGAGGCGGTGGCACCATATATTTT. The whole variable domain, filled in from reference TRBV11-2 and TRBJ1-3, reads EAGVAQSPRYKIIEKRQSVAFWCNPISGHATLYWYQQILGQGPKLLIQFQNNGVVDDSQLPKDRFSAERLKGVDSTLKIQPAKLEDSAVYLCASSLGRGGGTIYFGEGSWLTVV.

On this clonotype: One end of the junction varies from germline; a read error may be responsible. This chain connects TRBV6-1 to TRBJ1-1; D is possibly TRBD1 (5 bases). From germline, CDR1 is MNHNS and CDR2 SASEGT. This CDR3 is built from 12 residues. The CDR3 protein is CASSHGTGRWSW. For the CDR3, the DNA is TGTGCCAGCAGTCACGGCACAGGTAGGTGGTCGTGG.

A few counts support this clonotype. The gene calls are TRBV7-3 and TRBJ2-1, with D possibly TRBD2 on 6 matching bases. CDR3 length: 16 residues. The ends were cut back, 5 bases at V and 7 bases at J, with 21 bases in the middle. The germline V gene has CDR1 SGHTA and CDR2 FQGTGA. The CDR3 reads CASSKGSGWRGNEQFF. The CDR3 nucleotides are TGTGCCAGCAGCAAAGGCTCTGGTTGGCGGGGAAATGAGCAGTTCTTC.

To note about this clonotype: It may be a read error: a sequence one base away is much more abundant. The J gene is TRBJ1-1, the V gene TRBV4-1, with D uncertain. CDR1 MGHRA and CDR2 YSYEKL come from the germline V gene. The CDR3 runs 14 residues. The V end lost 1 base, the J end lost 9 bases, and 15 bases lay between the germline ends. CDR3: CASSQGGFVAKAFF. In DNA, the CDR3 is TGCGCCAGCAGCCAAGGGGGTTTTGTGGCTAAAGCTTTCTTT.

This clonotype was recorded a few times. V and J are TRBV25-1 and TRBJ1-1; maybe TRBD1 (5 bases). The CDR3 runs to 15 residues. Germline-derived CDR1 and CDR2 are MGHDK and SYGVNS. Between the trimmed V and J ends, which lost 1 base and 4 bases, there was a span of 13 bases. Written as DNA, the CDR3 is TGTGCCAGCAGTGAATCGGGCCTAGGGGCCACTGAAGCTTTCTTT. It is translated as CASSESGLGATEAFF.

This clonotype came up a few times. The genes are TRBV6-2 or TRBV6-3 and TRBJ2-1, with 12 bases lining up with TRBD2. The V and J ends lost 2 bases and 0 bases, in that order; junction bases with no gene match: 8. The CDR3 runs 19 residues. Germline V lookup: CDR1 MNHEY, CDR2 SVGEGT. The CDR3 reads CASSYRLAGVKSSYNEQFF. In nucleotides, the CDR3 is TGTGCCAGCAGTTACCGACTAGCGGGGGTAAAAAGCTCCTACAATGAGCAGTTCTTC.

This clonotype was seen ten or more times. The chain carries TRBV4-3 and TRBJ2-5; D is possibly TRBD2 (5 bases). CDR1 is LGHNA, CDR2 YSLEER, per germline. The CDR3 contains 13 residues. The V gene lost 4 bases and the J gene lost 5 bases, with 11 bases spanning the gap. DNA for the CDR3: TGCGCCAGCAGCCCGAGAACGGGGGAGACCCAGTACTTC. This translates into CASSPRTGETQYF.

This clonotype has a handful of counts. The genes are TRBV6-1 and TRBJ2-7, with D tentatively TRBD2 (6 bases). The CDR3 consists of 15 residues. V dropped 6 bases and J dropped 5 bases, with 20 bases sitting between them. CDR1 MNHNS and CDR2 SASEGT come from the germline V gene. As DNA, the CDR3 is TGTGCCAGCAGAAGGGGTGATTCCGGACTACACGAGCAGTACTTC. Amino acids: CASRRGDSGLHEQYF.

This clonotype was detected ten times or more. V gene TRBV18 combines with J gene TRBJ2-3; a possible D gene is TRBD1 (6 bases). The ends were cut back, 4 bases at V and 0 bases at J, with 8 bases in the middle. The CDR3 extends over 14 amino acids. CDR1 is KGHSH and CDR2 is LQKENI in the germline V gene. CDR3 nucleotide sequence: TGTGCCAGCTCACAAGGACAGAGCACAGATACGCAGTATTTT. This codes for CASSQGQSTDTQYF.

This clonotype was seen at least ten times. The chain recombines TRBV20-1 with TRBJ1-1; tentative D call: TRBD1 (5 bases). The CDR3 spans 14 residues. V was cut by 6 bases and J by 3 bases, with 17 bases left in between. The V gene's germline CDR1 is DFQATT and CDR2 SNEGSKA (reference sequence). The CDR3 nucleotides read TGCAGTGCCCAAAGACAGTTGGCGGACACTGAAGCTTTCTTT. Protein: CSAQRQLADTEAFF.

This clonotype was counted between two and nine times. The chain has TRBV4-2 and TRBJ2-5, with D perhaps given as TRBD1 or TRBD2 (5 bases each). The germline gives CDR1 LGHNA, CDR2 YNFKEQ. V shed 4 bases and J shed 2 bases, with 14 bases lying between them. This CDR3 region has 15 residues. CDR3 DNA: TGTGCCAGCAGCCCCCGGGACGGAGTACAAGAGACCCAGTACTTC. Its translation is CASSPRDGVQETQYF.

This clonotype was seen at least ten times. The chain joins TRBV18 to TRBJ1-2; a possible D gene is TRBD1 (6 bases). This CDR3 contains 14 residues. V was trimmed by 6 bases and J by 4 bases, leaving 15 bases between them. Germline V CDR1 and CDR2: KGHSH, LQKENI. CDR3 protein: CASSLTGQSYGYTF. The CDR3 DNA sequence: TGTGCCAGCTCCCTCACCGGACAGTCCTATGGCTACACCTTC.

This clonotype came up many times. CDR3: CASRIDRVRAYEQYF. The CDR3 DNA reads TGTGCCAGCAGAATCGACAGGGTTCGGGCCTACGAGCAGTACTTC. This chain joins TRBV28 and TRBJ2-7; 7 bases agree with TRBD1. This CDR3 spans 15 amino acids. V trimming: 6 bases; J trimming: 2 bases; junction bases outside the gene matches: 10. CDR1 and CDR2 (germline): MDHEN, SYDVKM.

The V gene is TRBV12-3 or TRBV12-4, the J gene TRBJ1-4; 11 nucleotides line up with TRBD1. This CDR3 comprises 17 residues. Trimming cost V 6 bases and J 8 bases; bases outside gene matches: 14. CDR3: CASSTTVGQGAREKLFF. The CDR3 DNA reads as TGTGCCAGCAGCACTACTGTCGGACAGGGGGCGAGGGAAAAACTGTTTTTT.